This T cell receptor beta chain was documented in a study of T-cell memory formation after mild COVID-19. Germline assignment: CDR1 SGHTA and CDR2 FQGNSA. The CDR3 is 15 amino acids. V shed 5 bases, J shed 5 bases, and the junction held 11 bases outside the gene matches. Each CDR3 protein is one row after TCRdb ran MiXCR on the 5' RACE reads. The sample gives around 410,000 distinct CDR3 sequences, 23% of which show up once; 13% is in the top ten. This clonotype was detected ten times or more. Sequencing was carried out using PBMCs or a T cell subset sorted from them (not recorded which). This TCR was recovered from an adult woman who had mild COVID-19 (a few samples of this study predate the infection). Cell type and time point are not known. V and J are TRBV7-2 and TRBJ2-7; 8 nucleotides agree with TRBD2. CDR3 loop: CASSISGISAHEQYF. The CDR3 coding sequence is TGTGCCAGCAGCATTAGCGGGATCTCGGCCCACGAGCAGTACTTC.